This record covers a single T cell receptor beta chain. The antigen is not known. The CDR3 has 15 residues. With 5 bases clipped from V and 0 bases from J, the junction kept 4 bases outside the gene matches. Per the germline V gene, CDR1 is SGHVS and CDR2 is FNYEAQ. Generated by immunoSEQ multiplex PCR, the TCRdb table keeps only in-frame clones and is missing some. The sample lists 180,000 or so clones, nearly 95% occurring once. These data belong to a study of T cell responses to AZD1222 COVID-19 vaccine. Points from the study as a whole: Vaccine-associated CD4 TCRs ranged over spike, dominating at 160-218 and 743-854. The study found Spike-specific TCR breadth and depth rose after two AZD1222 doses. All repertoire sampling was performed exclusively after the peak T cell response. There were mostly white British donors and more females than males, and clonal diversity was possibly underestimated.

The sample was peripheral blood, taken 28 days after the second AZD1222 dose. This clonotype originated in an adult who received the AZD1222 COVID-19 vaccine. V gene TRBV7-6 combines with J gene TRBJ2-3, with 8 bases matching TRBD2. The CDR3 region is CASSTGTSSTDTQYF. The CDR3 DNA follows: TGTGCCAGCAGCACCGGGACTAGTAGCACAGATACGCAGTATTTT. The full variable domain, in which reference TRBV7-6 and TRBJ2-3 provide the parts outside the CDR3, is GAGVSQSPRYKVTKRGQDVALRCDPISGHVSLYWYRQALGQGPEFLTYFNYEAQQDKSGLPNDRFSAERPEGSISTLTIQRTEQRDSAMYRCASSTGTSSTDTQYFGPGTRLTVL.